This TCR beta chain was sequenced for a study of lymphopenia after photon versus proton radiotherapy. Worth noting for this clone: Its antigen is unidentified.

Per germline, CDR1 SGHRS and CDR2 YFSETQ. The CDR3 has 15 amino acids. Deletions cut 2 bases from V and 2 bases from J, with 14 bases between. Study-wide points: After lymphocyte nadir, photon-treated repertoires showed oligoclonal expansion, especially CD8+ Temra. Relative stability marked proton patients; photon patients lost diversity and naive cells. Authors raise, but do not show, better survival with proton therapy. Larger post-nadir TCR diversity loss correlated inversely with survival in deceased patients.

Here immunoSEQ multiplex PCR was the method, and the copy in TCRdb shows in-frame clones only, minus some. This sample has tens of thousands of clones, with around four fifths found just once. The rearrangement joins TRBV5-1 to TRBJ2-7; possibly TRBD1 for D (6 bases). The sample consisted of peripheral blood, taken from a patient treated with proton-based radiotherapy. The receptor was isolated from a woman in her 70s with pancreatic cancer. The CDR3 loop reads CASSFRAGVPYEQYF. Here the CDR3 DNA reads TGCGCCAGCAGCTTTCGAGCAGGGGTCCCCTACGAGCAGTACTTC.